This entry features one TCR beta chain sequence. Germline V gene lookup returns CDR1 MNHNY and CDR2 SVGAGI (reference sequence). CDR3 length: 15 amino acids. Trimming took 7 bases from V and 0 from J; bases not matched to a gene: 5. This specimen comes from a study of blood T cell repertoires in COVID-19. The overall study: COVID-19 samples collected from the United States, Italy and Spain covered acute and convalescent phases.

Followed longitudinally, the Seattle patients had been enrolled during active infection. Per the study methods: The authors estimated nucleated cell counts from reference gene primer amplification. The repertoire was sequenced with immunoSEQ multiplex PCR; TCRdb's copy has only in-frame clones and lacks some. The D gene and trimming were derived from the DNA, and the V and J assignments and clone size from that table. The sample lists some 190,000 clones, roughly 82% seen once, with 6.5% to 9.5% in the top ten. This TCR was sampled from an older woman with COVID-19, enrolled during active disease. Sequencing used peripheral blood. This rearrangement joins TRBV6-6 to TRBJ1-4; 7 bases fit TRBD1. The CDR3 region has the DNA TGTGCCAGCACCCGACAGGGAGCAACTAATGAAAAACTGTTTTTT. Translation gives CASTRQGATNEKLFF.